This T cell receptor beta chain came from a study of T cells in Graves' hyperthyroidism and ophthalmopathy. Study information: The blood sample was taken at first diagnosis, before treatment began. Study-level results: Blood held most thyroid clonotypes expanded above 0.001 frequency.

TCR beta CDR3 regions were amplified from RNA transcripts. First-round RT-PCR targeting the TCR CDR3 was performed with the HTBI primer set. TCRdb used MiXCR to reprocess the multiplex PCR reads, holding one entry per CDR3 protein. Altogether around 620,000 distinct CDR3 sequences are present, around 16% being singletons, with the ten largest covering over 3.5%. In making diagnoses, clinical symptoms, serum thyroxine and TRAb, thyroid ultrasound and orbital computed tomography were all used. In its sample, this clonotype was seen a few times. The antigen remains undetermined. The receptor's source is a woman aged 30 to 39 with Graves' hyperthyroidism. The sample comprised blood.

CDR3 DNA: TGTGCCTGGAACGTTGGTTCGCTAGGACAGGGACTGAACACCGGGGAGCTGTTTTTT. This sequence encodes CAWNVGSLGQGLNTGELFF. The chain joins TRBV30 to TRBJ2-2; the match to TRBD1 covers 8 bases. J lost 1 base, V lost 4 bases, and 17 bases had no gene match. In germline, CDR1 is GTSNPN, CDR2 SVGIG (reference sequence). This CDR3 has 19 amino acids.